This entry lists 10 T cell receptor beta chains sequenced from one sample in a study of early T cells in non-severe SARS-CoV-2 infection. TCRdb analysed the 5' RACE reads with MiXCR anew, one entry per CDR3 protein. The sample comprises approximately 66,000 distinct CDR3 sequences, under 15% of which are singletons, and 4% to 6% rests with the top ten. Sequenced sample: whole blood. The origin of the receptors is an adult who was a healthcare worker with PCR-confirmed SARS-CoV-2 infection or an uninfected control (not recorded which).

V gene TRBV6-1 combines with J gene TRBJ2-4; weak D call: TRBD1 (5 bases). The CDR3 loop spans 14 amino acids. V lost 2 bases and J lost 15, with 20 bases in between. CDR1 and CDR2 from the germline V gene are MNHNS and SASEGT. The CDR3 spells CASSELGHTSARYF. CDR3 bases: TGTGCCAGCAGTGAACTGGGGCACACCAGTGCAAGGTACTTC.

Many counts were recorded for this clonotype. This rearrangement joins TRBV6-2 or TRBV6-3 to TRBJ2-3; the D call may be TRBD1 or TRBD2 (6 bases each). Trimming took 4 bases from V and 6 from J, leaving 20 bases between them. The CDR3 is made up of 16 amino acids. Germline V CDR1 and CDR2: MNHEY, SVGEGT. The CDR3 loop reads CASSFLRDTGADTQYF. As DNA, the CDR3 is TGTGCCAGCAGTTTCCTCCGGGACACGGGGGCGGATACGCAGTATTTT.

A few counts support this clonotype. V and J are TRBV2 and TRBJ2-1; D could derive from TRBD1 or TRBD2 (5 bases each). Between the trimmed V and J ends, which lost 4 bases and 1 base, there was a span of 5 bases. Germline CDR1 and CDR2: SNHLY and FYNNEI. This CDR3 has 13 amino acids. The CDR3 sequence: CASSGGSYNEQFF. CDR3 nucleotides: TGTGCCAGCAGTGGGGGGTCCTACAATGAGCAGTTCTTC.

This clonotype was seen a handful of times. The rearrangement joins TRBV14 to TRBJ2-2, with D possibly being TRBD1 or TRBD2 (5 bases each). This CDR3 has 15 amino acids. V gave up 0 bases and J gave up 4 bases, with 9 bases separating them. CDR1 is SGHDN, CDR2 FVKESK, per germline. The CDR3 reads CASSQDFGGTGELFF. As DNA, the CDR3 is TGTGCCAGCAGCCAAGATTTTGGGGGCACCGGGGAGCTGTTTTTT. Full variable domain (rest looked up from reference TRBV14 and TRBJ2-2): EAGVTQFPSHSVIEKGQTVTLRCDPISGHDNLYWYRRVMGKEIKFLLHFVKESKQDESGMPNNRFLAERTGGTYSTLKVQPAELEDSGVYFCASSQDFGGTGELFFGEGSRLTVL.

This clonotype was observed many times. The chain uses TRBV7-9 and TRBJ1-1; D is uncertain. Germline CDR1 reads SEHNR; CDR2 reads FQNEAQ (reference sequence). This CDR3 spans 15 amino acids. With 1 base removed from V and 11 bases from J, the gap between germline ends came to 20 bases. CDR3 loop: CASSLDLGYRSGAFF. CDR3 sequence (DNA): TGTGCCAGCAGCTTAGACTTGGGATACCGAAGTGGGGCTTTCTTT.

This chain connects TRBV12-5 to TRBJ2-5; TRBD1 or TRBD2 may be the D gene (6 bases each). V was trimmed by 0 bases and J by 5 bases, leaving 19 bases between them. Germline V gene sequence: CDR1 LGHNT, CDR2 FRNRAP. The CDR3 sequence is 17 residues long. This chain's CDR3 is CASGLVMSSGARETQYF. For the CDR3, the DNA is TGTGCTAGTGGTTTGGTAATGTCCTCGGGGGCCCGGGAGACCCAGTACTTC.

V is TRBV18 and J is TRBJ1-6; possible D gene TRBD1, 6 bases. CDR3 length: 15 residues. Trimming cost V 3 bases and J 5 bases, with 11 bases left between them. Germline loops: CDR1 KGHSH, CDR2 LQKENI. The CDR3 loop is CASSPRGGDNSPLHF. DNA for the CDR3: TGTGCCAGCTCACCGAGGGGGGGGGATAATTCACCCCTCCACTTT.

The V and J genes are TRBV21-1 and TRBJ2-3; TRBD1 is the table's D call and was not checked against the DNA. TRBV21-1 is annotated as a pseudogene. The CDR3 has 14 residues. CDR3 amino acids: CAPSMAGAVGTQYF. The CDR3 DNA reads TGTGCCCCCTCGATGGCAGGGGCTGTGGGTACGCAGTATTTT.

V and J are TRBV5-6 and TRBJ2-1, with TRBD1 as a possible D gene (6 bases). Germline CDR1 and CDR2: SGHDT and YYEEEE. The germline V and J ends were trimmed by 1 base and 2 bases, with 10 bases remaining between them. CDR3 length equals 15 residues. CDR3 in amino acids: CASSLRDIPYNEQFF. The CDR3 DNA is TGTGCCAGCAGCTTGCGGGACATTCCCTACAATGAGCAGTTCTTC.

This clonotype was counted only a few times. The chain uses TRBV5-1 and TRBJ1-5, with D possibly matching TRBD1 (6 bases). V dropped 0 bases and J dropped 7 bases, with 14 bases sitting between them. CDR3 length equals 15 residues. Germline CDR1 reads SGHRS; CDR2 reads YFSETQ. The CDR3 sequence is CASSLVGGNEQPQHF. CDR3 bases: TGCGCCAGCAGCTTGGTAGGGGGGAACGAGCAGCCCCAGCATTTT.